This TCR beta chain was sequenced during a study of T cell repertoires in cytomegalovirus infection. Study-level background: Shared public TCR beta signatures pointed to both CMV infection and a matching HLA type.

Trimming took 5 bases from V and 8 from J, leaving 7 bases between them. The CDR3 runs 11 residues. The germline V gene has CDR1 SGHTA and CDR2 FQGTGA. This clonotype appeared a few times. What it binds is not known. Whole-study results and caveats: Dominant in the ex vivo response were TCR beta clonotypes restricted by HLA-C and specific for CMV.

From the reads, TCRdb called clonotypes with MiXCR, one entry per CDR3 protein. The sample gives 140,000 to 150,000 distinct CDR3 sequences, more than 25% of which show up once; roughly 51% is in the top ten. This receptor was obtained from a human donor in good health (CMV status not recorded). Some clones in this sample may be carry-over from other donors' samples. The sequences come from CD8+ T cells from cultured PBMCs, collected from culture after CMV antigen stimulation. V is TRBV7-3 and J is TRBJ2-1; a possible D gene is TRBD2 (5 bases). This CDR3 is CASSMGDEQFF. The CDR3 DNA is TGTGCCAGCAGCATGGGAGATGAGCAGTTCTTC.